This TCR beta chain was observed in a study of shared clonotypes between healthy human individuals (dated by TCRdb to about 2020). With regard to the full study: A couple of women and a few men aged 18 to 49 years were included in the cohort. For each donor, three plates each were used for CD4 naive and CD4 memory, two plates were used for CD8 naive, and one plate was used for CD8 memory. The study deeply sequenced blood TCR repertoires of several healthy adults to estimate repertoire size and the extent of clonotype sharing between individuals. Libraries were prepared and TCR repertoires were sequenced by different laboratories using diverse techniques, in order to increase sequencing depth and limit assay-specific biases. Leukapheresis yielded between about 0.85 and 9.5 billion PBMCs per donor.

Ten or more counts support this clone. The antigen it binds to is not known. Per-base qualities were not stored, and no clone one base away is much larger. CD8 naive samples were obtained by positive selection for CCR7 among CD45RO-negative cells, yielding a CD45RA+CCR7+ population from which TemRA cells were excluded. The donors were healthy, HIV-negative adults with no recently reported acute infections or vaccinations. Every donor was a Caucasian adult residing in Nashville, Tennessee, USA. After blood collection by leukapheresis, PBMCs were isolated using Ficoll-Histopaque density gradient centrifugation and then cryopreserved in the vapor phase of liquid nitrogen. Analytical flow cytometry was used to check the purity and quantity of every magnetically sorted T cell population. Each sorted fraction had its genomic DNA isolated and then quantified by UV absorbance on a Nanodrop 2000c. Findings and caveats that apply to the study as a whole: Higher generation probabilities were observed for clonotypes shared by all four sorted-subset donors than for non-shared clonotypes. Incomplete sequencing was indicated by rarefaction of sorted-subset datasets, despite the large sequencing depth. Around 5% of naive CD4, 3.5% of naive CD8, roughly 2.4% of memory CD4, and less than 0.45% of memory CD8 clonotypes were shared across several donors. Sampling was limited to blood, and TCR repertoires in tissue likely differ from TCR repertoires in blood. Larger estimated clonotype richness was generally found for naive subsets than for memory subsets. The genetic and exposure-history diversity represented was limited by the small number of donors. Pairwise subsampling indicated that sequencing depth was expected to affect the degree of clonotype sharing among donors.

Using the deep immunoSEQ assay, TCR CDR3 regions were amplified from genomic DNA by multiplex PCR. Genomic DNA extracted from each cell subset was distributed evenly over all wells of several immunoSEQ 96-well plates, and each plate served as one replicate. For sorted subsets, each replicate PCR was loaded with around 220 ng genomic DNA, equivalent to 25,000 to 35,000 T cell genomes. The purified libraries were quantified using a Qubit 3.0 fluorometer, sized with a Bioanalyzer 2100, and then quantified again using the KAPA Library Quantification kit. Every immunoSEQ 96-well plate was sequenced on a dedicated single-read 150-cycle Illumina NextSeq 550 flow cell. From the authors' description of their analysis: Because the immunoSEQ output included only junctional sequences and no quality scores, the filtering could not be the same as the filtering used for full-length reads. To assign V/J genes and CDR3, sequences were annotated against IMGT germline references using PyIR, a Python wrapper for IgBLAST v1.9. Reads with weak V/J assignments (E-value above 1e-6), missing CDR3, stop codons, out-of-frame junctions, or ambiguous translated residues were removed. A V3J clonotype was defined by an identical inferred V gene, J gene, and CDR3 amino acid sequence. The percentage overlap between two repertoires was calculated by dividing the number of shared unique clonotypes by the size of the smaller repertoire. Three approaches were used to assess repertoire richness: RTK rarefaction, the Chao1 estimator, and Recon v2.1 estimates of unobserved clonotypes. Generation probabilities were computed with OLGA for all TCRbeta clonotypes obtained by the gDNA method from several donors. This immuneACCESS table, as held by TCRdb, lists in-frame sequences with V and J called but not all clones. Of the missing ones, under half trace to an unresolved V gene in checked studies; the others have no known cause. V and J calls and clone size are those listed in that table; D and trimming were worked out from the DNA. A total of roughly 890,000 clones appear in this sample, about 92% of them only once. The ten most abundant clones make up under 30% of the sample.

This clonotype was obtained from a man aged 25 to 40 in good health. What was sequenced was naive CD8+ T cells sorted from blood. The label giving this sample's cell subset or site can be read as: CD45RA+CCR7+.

The nucleotides read TGTGCCAGCAGCCCGACAGGGAGCCATGGCTACACCTTC. Translated, this gives CASSPTGSHGYTF. Recombination joined TRBV28 with TRBJ1-2, with TRBD1 identical over 7 junction bases. In the germline V gene, CDR1 corresponds to MDHEN and CDR2 to SYDVKM. The CDR3 runs 13 residues from the cysteine to the phenylalanine. CDR3 DNA is the only sequence kept; it has 39 bases, read in frame from the first base. For this chain, trimming is 6 bases at the V end and 6 bases at the J end, and the number of junction bases without a gene match is 7.